This entry is about one TCR beta chain. Antigen: not known. Sequenced by immunoSEQ multiplex PCR; TCRdb stores in-frame clones only, minus some. The sample gives millions of clones, more than 90% of which show up once; more than 0.12% is in the top ten. This sample stems from a study of shared clonotypes between healthy human individuals. Study findings and constraints: Tissues were not sampled, only blood, and their repertoires likely differ. The study drew on few donors, limiting represented genetic and exposure-history diversity.

This clonotype was obtained from a man between 18 and 29 years old in good health. Sample: naive CD4+ T cells sorted from blood. As for subset: CD45RA+ positively selected.

CDR3 protein: CASSLVFTGSYTF. CDR3 DNA: TGTGCCAGCAGCCTAGTTTTTACAGGGAGCTACACCTTC. The chain joins TRBV7-9 to TRBJ1-2, with D perhaps TRBD1 (6 bases). V lost 5 bases and J 9 bases, leaving 16 bases between the germline ends. The CDR3 totals 13 residues. Germline assignment: CDR1 SEHNR and CDR2 FQNEAQ (reference sequence). Full variable domain (missing parts from reference TRBV7-9 and TRBJ1-2): DTGVSQNPRHKITKRGQNVTFRCDPISEHNRLYWYRQTLGQGPEFLTYFQNEAQLEKSRLLSDRFSAERPKGSFSTLEIQRTEQGDSAMYLCASSLVFTGSYTFGSGTRLTVV.